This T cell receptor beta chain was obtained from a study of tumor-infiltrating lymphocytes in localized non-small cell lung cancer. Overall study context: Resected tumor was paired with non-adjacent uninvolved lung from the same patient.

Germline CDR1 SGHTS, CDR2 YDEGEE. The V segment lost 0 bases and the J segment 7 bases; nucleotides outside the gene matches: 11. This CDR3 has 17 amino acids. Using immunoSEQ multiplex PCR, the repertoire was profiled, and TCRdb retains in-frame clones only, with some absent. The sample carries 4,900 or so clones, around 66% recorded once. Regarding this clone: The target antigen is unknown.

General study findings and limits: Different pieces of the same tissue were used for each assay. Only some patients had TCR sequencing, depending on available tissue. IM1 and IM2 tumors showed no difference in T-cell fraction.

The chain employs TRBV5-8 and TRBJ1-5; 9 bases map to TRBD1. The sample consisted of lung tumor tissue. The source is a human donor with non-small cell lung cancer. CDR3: CASSLAGTGLVRQPQHF. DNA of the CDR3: TGTGCCAGCAGCTTGGCCGGGACAGGGTTGGTTCGACAGCCCCAGCATTTT. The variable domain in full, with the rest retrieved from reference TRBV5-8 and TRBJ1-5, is EAGVTQSPTHLIKTRGQQATLRCSPISGHTSVYWYQQALGLGLQFLLWYDEGEERNRGNFPPRFSGRQFPNYSSELNVNALELEDSALYLCASSLAGTGLVRQPQHFGDGTRLSIL.